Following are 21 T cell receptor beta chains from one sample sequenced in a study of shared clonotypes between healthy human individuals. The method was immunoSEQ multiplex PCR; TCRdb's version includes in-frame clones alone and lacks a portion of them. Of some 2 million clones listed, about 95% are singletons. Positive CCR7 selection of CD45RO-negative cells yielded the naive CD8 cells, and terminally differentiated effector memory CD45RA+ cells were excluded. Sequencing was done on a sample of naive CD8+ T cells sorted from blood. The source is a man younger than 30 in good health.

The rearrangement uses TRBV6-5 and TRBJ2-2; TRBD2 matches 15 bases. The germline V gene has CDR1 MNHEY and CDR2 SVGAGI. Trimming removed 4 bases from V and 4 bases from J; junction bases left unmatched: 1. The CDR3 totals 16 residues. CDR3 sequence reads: CASSLGLAGGTGELFF. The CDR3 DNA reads TGTGCCAGCAGTTTGGGACTAGCGGGAGGCACCGGGGAGCTGTTTTTT.

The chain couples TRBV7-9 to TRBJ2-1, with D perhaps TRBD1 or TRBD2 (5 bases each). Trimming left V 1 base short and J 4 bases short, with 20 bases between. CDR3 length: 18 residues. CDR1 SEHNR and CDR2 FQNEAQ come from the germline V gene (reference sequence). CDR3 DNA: TGTGCCAGCAGCTTAGATTTTGGGGACGGGGAATATTACAATGAGCAGTTCTTC. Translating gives CASSLDFGDGEYYNEQFF.

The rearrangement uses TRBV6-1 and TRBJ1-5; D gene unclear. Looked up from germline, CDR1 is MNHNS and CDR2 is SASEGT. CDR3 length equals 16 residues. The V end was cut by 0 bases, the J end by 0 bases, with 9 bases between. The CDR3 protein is CASSEAAGHSNQPQHF. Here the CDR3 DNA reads TGTGCCAGCAGTGAAGCGGCGGGCCATAGCAATCAGCCCCAGCATTTT.

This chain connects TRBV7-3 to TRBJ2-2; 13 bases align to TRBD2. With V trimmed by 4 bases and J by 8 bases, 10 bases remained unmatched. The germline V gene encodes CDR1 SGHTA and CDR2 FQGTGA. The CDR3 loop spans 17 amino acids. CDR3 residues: CASSSIGTSGVRGELFF. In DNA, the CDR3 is TGTGCCAGCAGCTCCATCGGGACTAGCGGGGTTAGAGGGGAGCTGTTTTTT.

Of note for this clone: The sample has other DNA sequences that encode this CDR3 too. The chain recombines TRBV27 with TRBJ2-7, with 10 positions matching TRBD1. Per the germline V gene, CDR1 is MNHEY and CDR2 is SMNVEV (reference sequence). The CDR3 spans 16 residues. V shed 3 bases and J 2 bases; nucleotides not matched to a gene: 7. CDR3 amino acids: CASSFGGDRGPYEQYF. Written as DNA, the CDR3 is TGTGCCAGCAGTTTCGGTGGGGACAGGGGACCCTACGAGCAGTACTTC.

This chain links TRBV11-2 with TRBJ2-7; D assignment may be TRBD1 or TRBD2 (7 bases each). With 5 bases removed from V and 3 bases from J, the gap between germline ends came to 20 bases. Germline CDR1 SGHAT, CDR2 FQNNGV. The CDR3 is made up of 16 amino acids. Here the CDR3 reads CASSPGGAVVIYEQYF. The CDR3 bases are TGTGCCAGCAGCCCAGGGGGGGCAGTCGTGATCTACGAGCAGTACTTC.

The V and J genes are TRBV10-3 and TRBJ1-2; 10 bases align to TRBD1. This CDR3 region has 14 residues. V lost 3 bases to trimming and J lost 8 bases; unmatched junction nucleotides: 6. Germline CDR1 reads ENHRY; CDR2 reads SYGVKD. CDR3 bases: TGTGCCATCAGTGAACCGGGACAGGGGCACGGCTACACCTTC. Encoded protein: CAISEPGQGHGYTF.

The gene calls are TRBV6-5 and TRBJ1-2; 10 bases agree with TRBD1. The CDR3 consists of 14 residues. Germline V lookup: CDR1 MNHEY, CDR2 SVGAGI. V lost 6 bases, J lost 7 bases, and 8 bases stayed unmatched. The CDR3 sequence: CASSPMGQGFGYTF. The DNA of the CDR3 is TGTGCCAGCAGCCCCATGGGACAGGGGTTTGGCTACACCTTC.

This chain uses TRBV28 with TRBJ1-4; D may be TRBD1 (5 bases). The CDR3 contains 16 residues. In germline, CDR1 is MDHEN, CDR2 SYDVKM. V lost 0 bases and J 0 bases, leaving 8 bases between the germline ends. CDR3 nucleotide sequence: TGTGCCAGCAGTTTATGGACAGTTGCAACTAATGAAAAACTGTTTTTT. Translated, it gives CASSLWTVATNEKLFF.

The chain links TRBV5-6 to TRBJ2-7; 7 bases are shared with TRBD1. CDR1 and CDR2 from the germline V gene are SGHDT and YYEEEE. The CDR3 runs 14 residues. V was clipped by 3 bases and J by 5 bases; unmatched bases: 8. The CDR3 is CASSSPGTDDEQYF. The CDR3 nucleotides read TGTGCCAGCAGCTCCCCCGGGACAGATGACGAGCAGTACTTC. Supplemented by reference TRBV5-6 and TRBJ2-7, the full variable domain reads DAGVTQSPTHLIKTRGQQVTLRCSPKSGHDTVSWYQQALGQGPQFIFQYYEEEERQRGNFPDRFSGHQFPNYSSELNVNALLLGDSALYLCASSSPGTDDEQYFGPGTRLTVT.

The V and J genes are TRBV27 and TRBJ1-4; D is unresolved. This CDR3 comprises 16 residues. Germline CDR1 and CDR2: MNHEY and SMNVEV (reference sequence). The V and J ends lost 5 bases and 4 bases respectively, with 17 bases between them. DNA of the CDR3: TGTGCCAGCAGTCGAAGCACCATGGACCTTAATGAAAAACTGTTTTTT. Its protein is CASSRSTMDLNEKLFF.

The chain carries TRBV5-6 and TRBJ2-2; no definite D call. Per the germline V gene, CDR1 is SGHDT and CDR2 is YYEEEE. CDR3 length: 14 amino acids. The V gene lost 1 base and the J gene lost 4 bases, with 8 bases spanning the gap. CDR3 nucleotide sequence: TGTGCCAGCAGCTTGAGGGTTGGCACCGGGGAGCTGTTTTTT. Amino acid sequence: CASSLRVGTGELFF.

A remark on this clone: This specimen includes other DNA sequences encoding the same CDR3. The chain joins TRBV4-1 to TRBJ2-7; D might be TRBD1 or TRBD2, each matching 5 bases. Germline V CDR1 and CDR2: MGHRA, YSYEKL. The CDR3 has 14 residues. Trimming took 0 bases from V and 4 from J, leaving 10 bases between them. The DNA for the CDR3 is TGCGCCAGCAGCCAAGATCGGGACCTTTACGAGCAGTACTTC. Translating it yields CASSQDRDLYEQYF.

CDR3 DNA sequence: TGTGCCAGCAGCCAGCTAGCGGACACGCAGTATTTT. Its translation is CASSQLADTQYF. The chain combines TRBV7-9 with TRBJ2-3; TRBD2 agrees at 7 bases. The germline V gene encodes CDR1 SEHNR and CDR2 FQNEAQ (reference sequence). Trimming took 5 bases from V and 9 from J; bases not matched to a gene: 5. This CDR3 comprises 12 residues.

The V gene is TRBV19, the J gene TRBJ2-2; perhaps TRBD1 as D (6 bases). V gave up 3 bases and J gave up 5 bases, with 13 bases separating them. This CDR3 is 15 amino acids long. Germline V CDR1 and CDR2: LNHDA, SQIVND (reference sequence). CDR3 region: CASSMGRGDTGELFF. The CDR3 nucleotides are TGTGCCAGTAGTATGGGCAGGGGAGATACCGGGGAGCTGTTTTTT.

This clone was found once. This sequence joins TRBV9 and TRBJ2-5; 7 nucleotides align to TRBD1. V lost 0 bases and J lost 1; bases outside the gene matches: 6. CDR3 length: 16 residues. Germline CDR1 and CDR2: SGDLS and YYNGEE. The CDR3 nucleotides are TGTGCCAGCAGCGTAGAACAGGGGAGTTCCCAAGAGACCCAGTACTTC. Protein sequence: CASSVEQGSSQETQYF.

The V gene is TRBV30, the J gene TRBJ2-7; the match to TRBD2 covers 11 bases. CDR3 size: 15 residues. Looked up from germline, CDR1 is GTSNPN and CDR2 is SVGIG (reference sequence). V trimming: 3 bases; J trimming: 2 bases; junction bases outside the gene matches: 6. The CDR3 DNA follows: TGTGCCTGGAGCGGTAGCGGGAGGGATCCCTACGAGCAGTACTTC. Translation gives CAWSGSGRDPYEQYF.

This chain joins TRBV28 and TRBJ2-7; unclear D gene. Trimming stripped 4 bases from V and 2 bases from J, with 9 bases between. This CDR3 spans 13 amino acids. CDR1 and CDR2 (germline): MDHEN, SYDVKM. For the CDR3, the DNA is TGTGCCAGCAGTTACGACTCAACCTACGAGCAGTACTTC. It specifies CASSYDSTYEQYF.

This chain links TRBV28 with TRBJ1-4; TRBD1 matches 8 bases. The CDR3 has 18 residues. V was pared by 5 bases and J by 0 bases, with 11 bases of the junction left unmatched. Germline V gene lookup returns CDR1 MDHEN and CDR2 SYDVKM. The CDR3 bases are TGTGCCAGCAGTCCCCACAGGGGGTTAGTTGCAACTAATGAAAAACTGTTTTTT. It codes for CASSPHRGLVATNEKLFF.

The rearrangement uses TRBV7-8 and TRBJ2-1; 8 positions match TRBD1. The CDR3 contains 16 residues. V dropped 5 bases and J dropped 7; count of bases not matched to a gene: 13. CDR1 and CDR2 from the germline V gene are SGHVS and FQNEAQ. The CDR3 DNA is TGTGCCAGCAGCCAGGGGGCAGGGTTGTTCGGTAATGAGCAGTTCTTC. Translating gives CASSQGAGLFGNEQFF. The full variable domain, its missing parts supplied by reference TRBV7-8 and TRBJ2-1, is GAGVSQSPRYKVAKRGQDVALRCDPISGHVSLFWYQQALGQGPEFLTYFQNEAQLDKSGLPSDRFFAERPEGSVSTLKIQRTQQEDSAVYLCASSQGAGLFGNEQFFGPGTRLTVL.

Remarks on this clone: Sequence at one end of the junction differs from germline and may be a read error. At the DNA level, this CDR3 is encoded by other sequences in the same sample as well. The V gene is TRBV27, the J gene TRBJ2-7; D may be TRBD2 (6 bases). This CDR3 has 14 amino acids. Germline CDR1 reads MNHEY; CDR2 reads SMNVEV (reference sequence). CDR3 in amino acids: CASSLSGSSYEQYF. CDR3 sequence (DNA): TGTGCCAGCAGCTTATCCGGGAGTTCCTACGAGCAGTACTTC.